One sample yielded the 17 T cell receptor beta chains listed below, sequenced in a study of blood T cell repertoires in COVID-19. This table comes from immunoSEQ multiplex PCR, and its TCRdb copy is limited to in-frame clones, with some not included. Here the sample spans approximately 160,000 clones, about four fifths being singletons. The sequenced sample was peripheral blood. These receptors originate from a man aged 65 to 79 who had recovered from COVID-19.

The V gene is TRBV5-1, the J gene TRBJ2-1; TRBD2 aligns across 13 bases. Germline trimming cut 4 bases from V and 7 bases from J; bases unmatched to any gene: 8. Germline V gene data show CDR1 as SGHRS and CDR2 as YFSETQ. The CDR3 spans 16 residues. CDR3 bases: TGCGCCAGCAGCGTGGAGGGGACTAGCGGGATTAATGAGCAGTTCTTC. Translated: CASSVEGTSGINEQFF.

This chain joins TRBV5-1 and TRBJ1-2; the match to TRBD1 covers 9 bases. Germline CDR1 SGHRS, CDR2 YFSETQ. J gave up 4 bases and V 4 bases, and 14 bases lay outside the gene matches. CDR3 size: 17 residues. In nucleotides, the CDR3 is TGCGCCAGCAGCCGGGTCGGTGGGACAGGGCGATTCTATGGCTACACCTTC. Protein sequence: CASSRVGGTGRFYGYTF.

V usage is TRBV7-9 and J usage is TRBJ1-5, with TRBD1 as a possible D gene (5 bases). CDR1 is SEHNR and CDR2 is FQNEAQ in the germline V gene (reference sequence). The V end was cut by 5 bases, the J end by 4 bases, with 15 bases between. This CDR3 region has 15 residues. The CDR3 region is CASSIGAGGNQPQHF. The DNA of the CDR3 is TGTGCCAGCAGCATAGGGGCGGGGGGTAATCAGCCCCAGCATTTT. The full variable domain, with the rest looked up from reference TRBV7-9 and TRBJ1-5, is DTGVSQNPRHKITKRGQNVTFRCDPISEHNRLYWYRQTLGQGPEFLTYFQNEAQLEKSRLLSDRFSAERPKGSFSTLEIQRTEQGDSAMYLCASSIGAGGNQPQHFGDGTRLSIL.

For the CDR3, the DNA is TGTGCCAGTAGTGTCGACAGGAAGCCTAATGAAAAACTGTTTTTT. Its protein product is CASSVDRKPNEKLFF. The rearrangement uses TRBV19 and TRBJ1-4; weak D call: TRBD1 (6 bases). CDR3 length: 15 amino acids. Germline lookup yields CDR1 LNHDA and CDR2 SQIVND (reference sequence). The ends were cut back, 5 bases at V and 3 bases at J, with 13 bases in the middle.

This rearrangement joins TRBV7-9 to TRBJ2-1; D possibly corresponds to TRBD1 (6 bases). The CDR3 totals 15 residues. Trimming cost V 2 bases and J 2 bases, with 10 bases left between them. Germline CDR1 SEHNR, CDR2 FQNEAQ (reference sequence). The CDR3 DNA sequence: TGTGCCAGCAGCTTACGACAGGTTACCTACAATGAGCAGTTCTTC. It is translated as CASSLRQVTYNEQFF.

This sequence joins TRBV12-3 or TRBV12-4 and TRBJ1-1; D not certain. The V gene lost 6 bases and the J gene lost 1 base, with 6 bases spanning the gap. This CDR3 contains 12 residues. CDR3: CASRGGNTEAFF. CDR3 in DNA: TGTGCCAGCAGGGGAGGGAACACTGAAGCTTTCTTT.

The chain has TRBV7-2 and TRBJ1-6, with TRBD1 matching over 8 bases. CDR3 length equals 15 residues. CDR1 is SGHTA and CDR2 is FQGNSA in the germline V gene. Trimming took 5 bases from V and 7 from J; bases not matched to a gene: 7. CDR3 protein: CASSQRQGRNSPLHF. The CDR3 DNA reads TGTGCCAGCAGCCAGAGACAGGGGCGGAATTCACCCCTCCACTTT.

CDR3 amino acids: CAISDRTSNTGELFF. The DNA of the CDR3 is TGTGCCATCAGTGATCGGACAAGCAACACCGGGGAGCTGTTTTTT. The V and J genes are TRBV10-3 and TRBJ2-2, with D possibly TRBD1 on 5 matching bases. CDR1 is ENHRY, CDR2 SYGVKD, per germline. V was shortened by 3 bases and J by 2 bases, with 10 bases between the two germline ends. CDR3 length: 15 residues.

The chain couples TRBV27 to TRBJ1-5; tentatively, D is TRBD1 (5 bases). Trimming took 6 bases from V and 3 from J, leaving 15 bases between them. The length of the CDR3 is 15 residues. From germline, CDR1 is MNHEY and CDR2 SMNVEV (reference sequence). The CDR3 is CASSLRQGYNQPQHF. The CDR3 DNA reads as TGTGCCAGCAGCCTGCGGCAGGGTTACAATCAGCCCCAGCATTTT.

This chain links TRBV5-1 with TRBJ2-1; TRBD1 matches at 10 bases. Germline assignment: CDR1 SGHRS and CDR2 YFSETQ. The CDR3 sequence is 15 residues long. The J segment lost 7 bases and the V segment lost 2 bases, leaving 6 bases of the junction unmatched. The CDR3 region is CASSLMGQGKNEQFF. Written as DNA, the CDR3 is TGCGCCAGCAGCTTAATGGGACAGGGGAAGAATGAGCAGTTCTTC.

V is TRBV5-1 and J is TRBJ2-7, with 7 bases aligning to TRBD1. Losses at the gene ends were 4 bases for V and 3 bases for J; bases not matched to a gene: 4. Per the germline V gene, CDR1 is SGHRS and CDR2 is YFSETQ. The CDR3 is 13 residues long. CDR3 DNA sequence: TGCGCCAGCAGCGTCCGGGACAGCTACGAGCAGTACTTC. Amino acids: CASSVRDSYEQYF.

The chain links TRBV1 to TRBJ1-2. TRBV1 is a recognized pseudogene. The CDR3 has 17 amino acids. In DNA, the CDR3 is TGCACCAGCAGCCTCTCGGGGGGGTTTGAGCAGATCTATGGCTACACCTTC. This gives the protein CTSSLSGGFEQIYGYTF.

The sample holds a few counts of this clone. This chain uses TRBV5-4 with TRBJ2-5; 10 nucleotides align to TRBD2. This CDR3 contains 15 residues. J was trimmed by 7 bases and V by 3 bases; bases with no gene match: 9. CDR1 and CDR2 from the germline V gene are SGHNT and YYREEE (reference sequence). The CDR3 DNA is TGTGCCAGCAGCTCGGTAGCGGGAGGTTGGTCGACCCAGTACTTC. Translation: CASSSVAGGWSTQYF.

The V call is TRBV6-5, the J call TRBJ2-3; TRBD2 aligns across 7 bases. The ends lost 11 bases at V and 0 bases at J; junction bases unmatched: 5. The length of the CDR3 is 13 residues. Per germline, CDR1 MNHEY and CDR2 SVGAGI. The chain's CDR3 is CAGGVSSTDTQYF. For the CDR3, the DNA is TGTGCCGGGGGGGTATCTAGCACAGATACGCAGTATTTT.

CDR3 coding DNA: TGTGCCAGCAGCCCGCAGACAGGGTTGAGTGGCTACACCTTC. This sequence encodes CASSPQTGLSGYTF. This chain links TRBV7-6 with TRBJ1-2, with TRBD1 matching over 7 bases. The germline gives CDR1 SGHVS, CDR2 FNYEAQ. V was clipped by 5 bases and J by 7 bases; unmatched bases: 10. This CDR3 has 14 amino acids.

The V gene is TRBV6-5, the J gene TRBJ2-5; D gene unclear. The V end lost 0 bases, the J end lost 2 bases, and 13 bases lay between the germline ends. This CDR3 is 16 amino acids long. Germline V gives CDR1 MNHEY, CDR2 SVGAGI. The CDR3 DNA sequence: TGTGCCAGCAGTTACTCGGCCAGAACAACACAAGAGACCCAGTACTTC. Encoded protein: CASSYSARTTQETQYF.

The table lists this clone with a count of one. This sequence joins TRBV7-2 and TRBJ1-1, with D perhaps matching TRBD1 (6 bases). Trimming left V 5 bases short and J 5 bases short, with 18 bases between. CDR1 and CDR2 (germline): SGHTA, FQGNSA. The CDR3 has 15 amino acids. CDR3 amino acids: CASSVHGGSKTEAFF. CDR3 DNA: TGTGCCAGCAGCGTCCATGGGGGCTCGAAGACTGAAGCTTTCTTT.